The 30 T cell receptor beta chains presented below share a single source sample, sequenced in a study of molecular identifiers for immune sequencing clone quantification. TCRdb re-called the PCR reads through MiXCR, storing one row per CDR3 protein. Here the sample spans more than 450,000 distinct CDR3 sequences, around a fifth being singletons. Sequencing was carried out using naive CD8+ T cells from blood, with Jurkat cell RNA spiked in. The subset: FACS-sorted CD8+CD4-CCR7+CD45RA+ naive T cells. The receptors here all came from a human donor in good health. Some libraries in this study had Jurkat cell RNA spiked in.

In regard to this clonotype: The junction departs from the called germline gene at one end, perhaps through a read error. This sequence joins TRBV7-8 and TRBJ1-1; TRBD1 aligns across 8 bases. Germline V lookup: CDR1 SGHVS, CDR2 FQNEAQ. CDR3 size: 18 residues. The CDR3 DNA sequence: TGTGCCAGCAGCGGAGACAGGGGCCGCGACCTATTGAACACTGAAGCTTTATTT. This codes for CASSGDRGRDLLNTEALF.

The V gene is TRBV12-3 or TRBV12-4, the J gene TRBJ2-1, with TRBD2 matching over 8 bases. This CDR3 comprises 15 residues. J gave up 6 bases and V 10 bases, and 14 bases lay outside the gene matches. The CDR3: CAIVRPGGLSNEQFF. The CDR3 DNA sequence: TGTGCCATCGTGAGGCCGGGAGGGTTGAGCAATGAGCAGTTCTTC.

This clonotype was detected many times. This chain links TRBV7-6 with TRBJ2-7, with D perhaps matching TRBD1 or TRBD2 (5 bases each). CDR1 is SGHVS, CDR2 FNYEAQ, per germline. V lost 4 bases and J lost 5, with 15 bases in between. This CDR3 is 14 amino acids long. For the CDR3, the DNA is TGTGCCAGCAGCTCCACCCGGGGCTTCCACGAGCAGTACTTC. Translated, it gives CASSSTRGFHEQYF.

This clonotype was found many times. This chain uses TRBV5-6 with TRBJ2-3; 10 nucleotides agree with TRBD2. Germline-derived CDR1 and CDR2 are SGHDT and YYEEEE. J gave up 4 bases and V 2 bases, and 7 bases lay outside the gene matches. The CDR3 covers 16 residues. This chain's CDR3 is CASSFSGLAEPDTQYF. CDR3 DNA sequence: TGTGCCAGCAGCTTTTCTGGACTAGCGGAACCAGATACGCAGTATTTT.

This clonotype appeared many times. CDR3 DNA sequence: TGCGCCAGCAGCCGAATGACAGGGTACGACGGCTACACCTTC. As protein: CASSRMTGYDGYTF. The V call is TRBV4-3, the J call TRBJ1-2; 7 bases line up with TRBD1. Germline CDR1 and CDR2: LGHNA and YSLEER. This CDR3 is 14 amino acids long. Trimming removed 4 bases from V and 8 bases from J; junction bases left unmatched: 10.

The rearrangement uses TRBV7-9 and TRBJ2-3, with 7 bases matching TRBD2. The germline gives CDR1 SEHNR, CDR2 FQNEAQ (reference sequence). The V segment lost 5 bases and the J segment 2 bases; nucleotides outside the gene matches: 7. The CDR3 totals 15 residues. The CDR3 DNA sequence: TGTGCCAGCAGCGGCTCTAGCGGACTCACAGATACGCAGTATTTT. Amino acid sequence: CASSGSSGLTDTQYF.

Only a few counts were recorded for this clonotype. The chain joins TRBV3-2 to TRBJ1-3. TRBV3-2 is a listed pseudogene. The length of the CDR3 is 15 residues. The CDR3 loop is CASSHVRISGNTIYF. CDR3 sequence (DNA): TGTGCCAGCAGCCATGTCAGGATATCTGGAAACACCATATATTTT.

This clonotype was observed at least ten times. V and J are TRBV27 and TRBJ1-5, with TRBD1 matching 11 bases. Per the germline V gene, CDR1 is MNHEY and CDR2 is SMNVEV (reference sequence). V was clipped by 4 bases and J by 6 bases; unmatched bases: 14. The CDR3 has 18 residues. The CDR3 DNA is TGTGCCAGCAGTTCCACCACCTTCGGACAGGGGGCTAGTCAGCCCCAGCATTTT. Translated, it gives CASSSTTFGQGASQPQHF.

This chain joins TRBV6-2 or TRBV6-3 and TRBJ1-5; 7 bases agree with TRBD1. The V gene end was trimmed by 5 bases and the J gene end by 8 bases; junction bases not matched to a gene: 15. The length of the CDR3 is 16 residues. In germline, CDR1 is MNHEY, CDR2 SVGEGT. The CDR3 bases are TGTGCCAGCAGTCCAAACAGGGGCCCCACGGCTAAGCCCCAGCATTTT. It encodes CASSPNRGPTAKPQHF.

This clonotype was detected a few times. CDR3 sequence (DNA): TGTGCCAGCAGCGATAACCTCAACCAGGGGGCTTCCTACAATGAGCAGTTCTTC. The encoded protein is CASSDNLNQGASYNEQFF. The genes are TRBV2 and TRBJ2-1; 8 bases line up with TRBD1. CDR3 length: 18 residues. Trimming cost V 6 bases and J 1 base; bases outside gene matches: 14. Germline V CDR1 and CDR2: SNHLY, FYNNEI. The full variable domain, completed using reference TRBV2 and TRBJ2-1, is EPEVTQTPSHQVTQMGQEVILRCVPISNHLYFYWYRQILGQKVEFLVSFYNNEISEKSEIFDDQFSVERPDGSNFTLKIRSTKLEDSAMYFCASSDNLNQGASYNEQFFGPGTRLTVL.

In this sample, this clonotype turned up a few times. The chain is built from TRBV13 and TRBJ2-6; the D is unclear. The V end lost 5 bases, the J end lost 0 bases, and 11 bases lay between the germline ends. This CDR3 is 16 amino acids long. CDR1 is PRHDT, CDR2 FYEKMQ, per germline (reference sequence). CDR3 sequence reads: CASSTLRASGANVLTF. In DNA form, the CDR3 reads TGTGCCAGCAGCACGCTCAGAGCCTCTGGGGCCAACGTCCTGACTTTC.

Of note for this clonotype: This sequence may be a read error, since a much larger clone differs from it by one base. V is TRBV12-3 or TRBV12-4 and J is TRBJ2-5; 10 nucleotides align to TRBD2. CDR3 length: 16 residues. Losses at the gene ends were 5 bases for V and 0 bases for J; bases not matched to a gene: 6. The CDR3 loop reads CASSELAGSNQETQYF. The CDR3 bases are TGTGCCAGCAGTGAACTAGCGGGGTCAAACCAAGAGACCCAGTACTTC.

As regards this clonotype: Possible read error: a much larger clone is one base away. Because the CDR3 is missing its conserved closing phenylalanine or tryptophan, this is likely a read error. V and J are TRBV7-9 and TRBJ2-3; D possibly corresponds to TRBD2 (5 bases). The CDR3 sequence is 14 residues long. V was pared by 7 bases and J by 6 bases, with 17 bases between. CDR1 is SEHNR and CDR2 is FQNEAQ in the germline V gene (reference sequence). In DNA form, the CDR3 reads TGTGCCAGCATCCCGACGGAGGCGTCGGATACGCAGTATTCT. This encodes CASIPTEASDTQYS.

This chain links TRBV28 with TRBJ2-5; 8 nucleotides line up with TRBD1. The CDR3 consists of 16 residues. Germline CDR1 is MDHEN and CDR2 is SYDVKM. Germline trimming cut 10 bases from V and 2 bases from J; bases unmatched to any gene: 15. The CDR3 DNA reads as TGTGCCACCGCTCCCCCGACAGGGGCTTTACAAGAGACCCAGTACTTC. It codes for CATAPPTGALQETQYF.

This clonotype was detected ten times or more. The gene calls are TRBV5-1 and TRBJ2-4; 11 nucleotides align to TRBD2. V dropped 4 bases and J dropped 1; count of bases not matched to a gene: 4. This CDR3 contains 16 residues. Germline V gives CDR1 SGHRS, CDR2 YFSETQ. DNA for the CDR3: TGCGCCAGCAGCCCCACTAGCGGGAGCGCCAAAAACATTCAGTACTTC. This codes for CASSPTSGSAKNIQYF.

This clonotype showed up just a few times. The chain couples TRBV2 to TRBJ2-7; 10 positions match TRBD2. Germline trimming cut 7 bases from V and 1 base from J; bases unmatched to any gene: 4. This CDR3 spans 14 amino acids. CDR1 is SNHLY and CDR2 is FYNNEI in the germline V gene. CDR3 coding DNA: TGTGCCAGCATCGGACTAGCGGCTTCCTACGAGCAGTACTTC. Protein product: CASIGLAASYEQYF.

For this clonotype: This is likely a read error, given that the CDR3 carries no conserved phenylalanine or tryptophan at its end. The chain recombines TRBV5-4 with TRBJ2-3; TRBD2 aligns across 16 bases. Germline assignment: CDR1 SGHNT and CDR2 YYREEE (reference sequence). The CDR3 is 18 amino acids. Unmatched junction bases numbered 6, after V lost 3 bases and J lost 2 bases. This CDR3 is CASSSGTSGGGYTDTQYL. The CDR3 coding sequence is TGTGCCAGCAGCTCCGGGACTAGCGGGGGGGGATACACAGATACGCAGTATTTA.

The chain joins TRBV27 to TRBJ2-1; the match to TRBD2 covers 9 bases. The germline V gene has CDR1 MNHEY and CDR2 SMNVEV (reference sequence). This CDR3 spans 14 amino acids. V shed 5 bases, J shed 6 bases, and the junction held 5 bases outside the gene matches. The CDR3, as DNA: TGTGCCAGCAGTCCGGGACTAGCTGCCAATGAGCAGTTCTTC. Translation gives CASSPGLAANEQFF.

On this clonotype itself: A much larger clone differs from this one at a single base, so this may be a read error. V and J are TRBV30 and TRBJ2-1; TRBD2 matches at 10 bases. Germline CDR1 reads GTSNPN; CDR2 reads SVGIG (reference sequence). The CDR3 sequence is 14 residues long. For the CDR3, the DNA is TGTGACTGGAGATGGACTAGCGGTTACAATGAGCAGTTCTTC. Translation gives CDWRWTSGYNEQFF.

V usage is TRBV24-1 and J usage is TRBJ2-1; D not resolved. CDR1 is KGHDR, CDR2 SFDVKD, per germline. V was clipped by 4 bases and J by 6 bases, with 15 bases between them. The CDR3 spans 15 residues. CDR3 DNA sequence: TGTGCCACCAGTGACCAAGTTGCTACGGGCAATGAGCAGTTCTTC. Its translation: CATSDQVATGNEQFF.

This clonotype was observed a handful of times. The rearrangement joins TRBV21-1 to TRBJ2-7; the DNA was not compared with TRBD1, the D call given in the table. TRBV21-1 is annotated as a pseudogene. This CDR3 is built from 15 residues. In DNA form, the CDR3 reads TGTGCCAGCACCCTCGACCGGGACAGAGCCTACGAGCAGTACTTC. Translating gives CASTLDRDRAYEQYF.

The sample holds many counts of this clonotype. For the CDR3, the DNA is TGTGCCAGCAGCCCGGGACTAGCGGACTACAATGAGCAGTTCTTC. Residues: CASSPGLADYNEQFF. This chain links TRBV7-3 with TRBJ2-1; 11 nucleotides match TRBD2. V dropped 5 bases and J dropped 3; count of bases not matched to a gene: 3. CDR3 length equals 15 residues. Germline loops: CDR1 SGHTA, CDR2 FQGTGA.

This clonotype occurred many times. The chain has TRBV6-5 and TRBJ1-2; D not resolved. The germline CDR1 and CDR2 sequences are MNHEY and SVGAGI. The CDR3 is 13 residues long. Trimming took 6 bases from V and 2 from J, leaving 10 bases between them. The CDR3 reads CASSPDGNYGYTF. CDR3 nucleotides: TGTGCCAGCAGCCCGGACGGGAACTATGGCTACACCTTC.

This clonotype was seen repeatedly, ten times or more. V is TRBV19 and J is TRBJ2-2, with 11 bases fitting TRBD2. CDR3 size: 15 residues. Germline V CDR1 and CDR2: LNHDA, SQIVND (reference sequence). The ends lost 10 bases at V and 4 bases at J; junction bases unmatched: 8. Here the CDR3 reads CATRLAGFSTGELFF. CDR3 nucleotides: TGTGCCACCAGACTAGCGGGATTTAGCACCGGGGAGCTGTTTTTT.

Comment on this clonotype: Being one base from a much bigger clone, this may be a read error. The J gene is TRBJ2-5, the V gene TRBV6-6, with unresolved D. From germline, CDR1 is MNHNY and CDR2 SVGAGI (reference sequence). The CDR3 extends over 14 amino acids. V lost 1 base, J lost 4 bases, and 10 bases lay in between. The CDR3 loop is CASSYLDGRETQYF. The CDR3 nucleotides read TGTGCCAGCAGTTACTTGGACGGTCGAGAGACCCAGTACTTC.

V usage is TRBV6-2 or TRBV6-3 and J usage is TRBJ2-1, with 8 positions matching TRBD1. CDR3 size: 16 residues. Germline V gene data show CDR1 as MNHEY and CDR2 as SVGEGT. J gave up 4 bases and V 2 bases, and 7 bases lay outside the gene matches. Written as DNA, the CDR3 is TGTGCCAGCAGTTACACCAGGACAGGGACTTACAATGAGCAGTTCTTC. This codes for CASSYTRTGTYNEQFF.

This clonotype was recorded many times. The V gene is TRBV6-1, the J gene TRBJ2-5; D possibly corresponds to TRBD1 (5 bases). The V gene lost 0 bases and the J gene lost 4 bases, with 12 bases spanning the gap. The CDR3 consists of 15 residues. The germline gives CDR1 MNHNS, CDR2 SASEGT. The CDR3 spells CASSEAGRVGETQYF. In DNA, the CDR3 is TGTGCCAGCAGTGAAGCCGGCAGGGTGGGAGAGACCCAGTACTTC.

As regards this clonotype: A much larger clone differs from this one at a single base, so this may be a read error. The chain has TRBV2 and TRBJ2-7; TRBD1 agrees at 9 bases. V dropped 1 base and J dropped 6; count of bases not matched to a gene: 4. This CDR3 is built from 14 residues. Per germline, CDR1 SNHLY and CDR2 FYNNEI. The CDR3 here is CASSEGGQGCEQYF. CDR3 DNA sequence: TGTGCCAGCAGTGAAGGTGGACAGGGGTGCGAGCAGTACTTC.

This clonotype was counted a few times. The chain joins TRBV6-6 to TRBJ2-1; D remains ambiguous. Germline CDR1 is MNHNY and CDR2 is SVGAGI (reference sequence). V was clipped by 0 bases and J by 5 bases, with 5 bases between them. This CDR3 comprises 13 residues. CDR3 protein: CASSYSSDNEQFF. CDR3 sequence (DNA): TGTGCCAGCAGTTACTCGTCCGACAATGAGCAGTTCTTC.

This clonotype was observed many times. The chain is built from TRBV6-5 and TRBJ2-5; 7 nucleotides line up with TRBD1. The CDR3 has 15 residues. The J segment lost 1 base and the V segment lost 7 bases, leaving 9 bases of the junction unmatched. Per germline, CDR1 MNHEY and CDR2 SVGAGI. The CDR3 region is CASTLIRGLQETQYF. The CDR3, as DNA: TGTGCCAGCACTCTAATTAGGGGGCTCCAAGAGACCCAGTACTTC.